These 2 T cell receptor beta chains originate from one sample sequenced in a study of blood T cell repertoires in COVID-19. TCRdb's copy holds only in-frame clones and misses some; the assay was immunoSEQ multiplex PCR. The sample yields about 200,000 clones, approximately 87% seen once. The sequenced sample was peripheral blood. The source of these receptors is a woman in her seventies with acute or convalescent COVID-19.

The chain has TRBV5-1 and TRBJ2-3, with D possibly TRBD2 on 6 matching bases. The CDR3 has 14 residues. Germline loops: CDR1 SGHRS, CDR2 YFSETQ. Trimming pared 3 bases from V and 5 bases from J, leaving 13 bases between. CDR3 bases: TGCGCCAGCAGCTCTCCGGGAGTCGGAGATACGCAGTATTTT. Protein sequence: CASSSPGVGDTQYF.

The V call is TRBV27, the J call TRBJ1-1; TRBD1 agrees at 9 bases. The CDR3 runs 13 residues. Trimming cost V 6 bases and J 11 bases; bases outside gene matches: 10. Germline V lookup: CDR1 MNHEY, CDR2 SMNVEV (reference sequence). The CDR3 here is CASRGTGYSVAFF. CDR3 sequence (DNA): TGTGCCAGCAGGGGGACAGGGTATTCGGTGGCTTTCTTT.